The 22 T cell receptor beta chains below come from one sample, sequenced in a study of T cell repertoires in ileal Crohn's disease. Only in-frame clones appear in the TCRdb table, and some are missing; sequencing was by immunoSEQ multiplex PCR. The table lists 9,500 to 15,000 clones, around three quarters of them singletons. Sequenced sample: ileal tissue. The source is an adult with Crohn's disease.

The rearrangement joins TRBV6-6 to TRBJ1-1; 10 nucleotides match TRBD1. Germline trimming cut 6 bases from V and 4 bases from J; bases unmatched to any gene: 8. CDR3 size: 15 residues. The germline V gene has CDR1 MNHNY and CDR2 SVGAGI (reference sequence). CDR3 protein: CASRDGQGETTEAFF. For the CDR3, the DNA is TGTGCCAGCAGAGACGGACAGGGGGAGACCACTGAAGCTTTCTTT.

As for this clone: One end of the junction fails to match germline, which may point to a read error. The V gene is TRBV7-2, the J gene TRBJ2-1; D gene uncertain. CDR1 is SGHTA and CDR2 is FQGNSA in the germline V gene. The CDR3 runs 13 residues. The CDR3 is CASSLEVRRERFF. The CDR3 region has the DNA TGTGCCAGCAGCTTAGAAGTTCGGCGCGAGCGGTTCTTC.

This rearrangement joins TRBV2 to TRBJ2-3; 9 bases match TRBD2. The CDR3 is 13 amino acids. Looked up from germline, CDR1 is SNHLY and CDR2 is FYNNEI. V was clipped by 8 bases and J by 5 bases; unmatched bases: 5. CDR3 coding DNA: TGTGCCAGCGTTAGCGGGAGTAGAGATACGCAGTATTTT. It translates to CASVSGSRDTQYF.

The chain is built from TRBV5-4 and TRBJ2-1; D unclear. The germline CDR1 and CDR2 sequences are SGHNT and YYREEE (reference sequence). V lost 0 bases, J lost 2 bases, and 9 bases lay in between. There are 15 residues in the CDR3. The CDR3 DNA follows: TGTGCCAGCAGCTTGGGGTACACAGCCTACAATGAGCAGTTCTTC. Translating it yields CASSLGYTAYNEQFF.

The V call is TRBV19, the J call TRBJ1-4; 10 bases align to TRBD1. The germline V gene has CDR1 LNHDA and CDR2 SQIVND (reference sequence). After removal of 7 bases from V and 6 bases from J, the junction contained 11 bases not matched to a gene. The length of the CDR3 is 16 residues. The CDR3 region is CASTIVPGQGHEKLFF. The CDR3 region has the DNA TGTGCCAGTACCATCGTACCGGGACAGGGGCATGAAAAACTGTTTTTT. The full variable domain, completed using reference TRBV19 and TRBJ1-4, is DGGITQSPKYLFRKEGQNVTLSCEQNLNHDAMYWYRQDPGQGLRLIYYSQIVNDFQKGDIAEGYSVSREKKESFPLTVTSAQKNPTAFYLCASTIVPGQGHEKLFFGSGTQLSVL.

The chain has TRBV9 and TRBJ2-1, with D possibly being TRBD2 (6 bases). Germline CDR1 SGDLS, CDR2 YYNGEE. This CDR3 region has 17 residues. The ends were cut back, 0 bases at V and 2 bases at J, with 15 bases in the middle. CDR3 sequence reads: CASSVAFPGLTYNEQFF. The CDR3 nucleotides read TGTGCCAGCAGCGTAGCATTCCCGGGACTTACCTACAATGAGCAGTTCTTC.

This sequence joins TRBV7-9 and TRBJ1-5; D gene ambiguous. Germline V lookup: CDR1 SEHNR, CDR2 FQNEAQ (reference sequence). This CDR3 contains 17 residues. Trimming took 0 bases from V and 0 from J, leaving 12 bases between them. CDR3 coding DNA: TGTGCCAGCAGCTTAGCAGTCGGGAAAAATAGCAATCAGCCCCAGCATTTT. Its translation is CASSLAVGKNSNQPQHF. The full variable domain, with the rest looked up from reference TRBV7-9 and TRBJ1-5, is DTGVSQNPRHKITKRGQNVTFRCDPISEHNRLYWYRQTLGQGPEFLTYFQNEAQLEKSRLLSDRFSAERPKGSFSTLEIQRTEQGDSAMYLCASSLAVGKNSNQPQHFGDGTRLSIL.

V is TRBV28 and J is TRBJ1-5, with 10 bases aligning to TRBD1. This CDR3 comprises 15 residues. The J segment lost 4 bases and the V segment lost 4 bases, leaving 4 bases of the junction unmatched. Germline V gene sequence: CDR1 MDHEN, CDR2 SYDVKM. This CDR3 reads CASSSPGQGNQPQHF. Here the CDR3 DNA reads TGTGCCAGCAGTTCGCCGGGACAGGGGAATCAGCCCCAGCATTTT.

This chain joins TRBV6-6 and TRBJ2-7, with D perhaps TRBD2 (6 bases). The CDR3 is made up of 15 amino acids. Germline loops: CDR1 MNHNY, CDR2 SVGAGI (reference sequence). The V and J ends lost 4 bases and 3 bases respectively, with 16 bases between them. In DNA form, the CDR3 reads TGTGCCAGCAGTTCCCCCAAGGGGACTTACTACGAGCAGTACTTC. Protein product: CASSSPKGTYYEQYF.

The chain carries TRBV27 and TRBJ2-3; weak D call: TRBD1 (5 bases). This CDR3 has 12 amino acids. Trimming removed 5 bases from V and 5 bases from J, with 8 bases in between. CDR1 MNHEY and CDR2 SMNVEV come from the germline V gene (reference sequence). CDR3 sequence (DNA): TGTGCCAGCAGTGCCCAGGGAGATACGCAGTATTTT. Translation gives CASSAQGDTQYF.

This sequence joins TRBV5-5 and TRBJ2-5; D uncertain. Judging by the DNA end, TRBJ2-7 fits better; the J call may be wrong. Germline assignment: CDR1 SGHKS and CDR2 YYEKEE (reference sequence). The CDR3 has 13 amino acids. The CDR3 here is CASSSTLSYEQYF. CDR3 sequence (DNA): TGTGCCAGCAGCTCGACATTGTCCTACGAGCAGTACTTC.

The genes are TRBV27 and TRBJ1-5, with D maybe TRBD1 (5 bases). Germline V gene sequence: CDR1 MNHEY, CDR2 SMNVEV (reference sequence). The CDR3 consists of 16 residues. V lost 5 bases and J 2 bases, leaving 16 bases between the germline ends. For the CDR3, the DNA is TGTGCCAGCAGTCCGGATAGGGGTCCGGGCAATCAGCCCCAGCATTTT. Translated, it gives CASSPDRGPGNQPQHF.

Notes on this clone: Other DNA sequences of this sample code for an identical CDR3. V gene TRBV5-1 combines with J gene TRBJ1-5; D not certain. V shed 0 bases and J shed 0 bases, with 7 bases lying between them. This CDR3 is built from 15 residues. Germline CDR1 and CDR2: SGHRS and YFSETQ. The CDR3 sequence is CASSLDGDSNQPQHF. The CDR3 nucleotides read TGCGCCAGCAGCTTGGACGGAGATAGCAATCAGCCCCAGCATTTT. The full variable domain, with the rest looked up from reference TRBV5-1 and TRBJ1-5, is KAGVTQTPRYLIKTRGQQVTLSCSPISGHRSVSWYQQTPGQGLQFLFEYFSETQRNKGNFPGRFSGRQFSNSRSEMNVSTLELGDSALYLCASSLDGDSNQPQHFGDGTRLSIL.

V gene TRBV7-8 combines with J gene TRBJ2-2; D call uncertain. Germline loops: CDR1 SGHVS, CDR2 FQNEAQ. Trimming removed 3 bases from V and 6 bases from J, with 14 bases in between. The CDR3 has 15 amino acids. The CDR3 here is CASSFYSAVPGELFF. The CDR3 DNA follows: TGTGCCAGCAGCTTCTATTCCGCGGTCCCCGGGGAGCTGTTTTTT.

The chain has TRBV7-2 and TRBJ1-1, with 7 bases identical to TRBD1. Germline V gene data show CDR1 as SGHTA and CDR2 as FQGNSA. The CDR3 contains 14 residues. V dropped 6 bases and J dropped 4; count of bases not matched to a gene: 8. The CDR3 is CASRQQGQGTEAFF. CDR3 bases: TGTGCCAGCAGGCAACAGGGGCAGGGCACTGAAGCTTTCTTT.

The chain uses TRBV7-2 and TRBJ1-2; D not certain. CDR3 size: 13 residues. Germline CDR1 SGHTA, CDR2 FQGNSA. With 5 bases removed from V and 6 bases from J, the gap between germline ends came to 13 bases. The CDR3 region is CASSPRAGDGYTF. The DNA of the CDR3 is TGTGCCAGCAGCCCCCGGGCGGGAGATGGCTACACCTTC.

J is TRBJ1-3 and V is TRBV2, with TRBD1 matching over 8 bases. Germline V CDR1 and CDR2: SNHLY, FYNNEI. V lost 5 bases, J lost 4 bases, and 7 bases stayed unmatched. There are 15 residues in the CDR3. CDR3 sequence: CASSPETGAGNTIYF. CDR3 sequence (DNA): TGTGCCAGCAGTCCCGAGACAGGGGCAGGAAACACCATATATTTT.

V gene TRBV28 combines with J gene TRBJ2-7; D is unclear. Deletions cut 6 bases from V and 5 bases from J, with 11 bases between. The CDR3 runs to 12 residues. Germline-derived CDR1 and CDR2 are MDHEN and SYDVKM. CDR3 sequence (DNA): TGTGCCAGCAGCCCATATCTAAACGAGCAGTACTTC. Protein sequence: CASSPYLNEQYF.

The chain combines TRBV11-2 with TRBJ2-7; D is uncertain. The germline V gene encodes CDR1 SGHAT and CDR2 FQNNGV. The CDR3 sequence is 11 residues long. The ends were cut back, 5 bases at V and 3 bases at J, with 5 bases in the middle. CDR3 DNA: TGTGCCAGCAGCCCCTACTACGAGCAGTACTTC. The encoded protein is CASSPYYEQYF.

The chain links TRBV7-9 to TRBJ2-2; 7 bases map to TRBD2. Trimming removed 9 bases from V and 0 bases from J; junction bases left unmatched: 1. Germline values: CDR1 SEHNR, CDR2 FQNEAQ (reference sequence). This CDR3 has 13 amino acids. CDR3 residues: CARTSANTGELFF. In DNA, the CDR3 is TGTGCCAGAACTAGCGCGAACACCGGGGAGCTGTTTTTT.

The chain has TRBV19 and TRBJ2-2; a weak D match, TRBD2 (7 bases). Germline values: CDR1 LNHDA, CDR2 SQIVND (reference sequence). The V end lost 2 bases, the J end lost 3 bases, and 19 bases lay between the germline ends. The CDR3 covers 18 residues. The CDR3 bases are TGTGCCAGTAGTATAAGAGGGGGGGCCACCACCTACACCGGGGAGCTGTTTTTT. Translated: CASSIRGGATTYTGELFF.

As DNA, the CDR3 is TGTGCCAGCAGCATACTCGGGACTAGTAGCACCGGGGAGCTGTTTTTT. This translates into CASSILGTSSTGELFF. V usage is TRBV11-3 and J usage is TRBJ2-2; 8 nucleotides agree with TRBD2. The CDR3 covers 16 residues. Trimming cost V 5 bases and J 4 bases; bases outside gene matches: 9. The V gene's germline CDR1 is SGHNT and CDR2 YENEEA.